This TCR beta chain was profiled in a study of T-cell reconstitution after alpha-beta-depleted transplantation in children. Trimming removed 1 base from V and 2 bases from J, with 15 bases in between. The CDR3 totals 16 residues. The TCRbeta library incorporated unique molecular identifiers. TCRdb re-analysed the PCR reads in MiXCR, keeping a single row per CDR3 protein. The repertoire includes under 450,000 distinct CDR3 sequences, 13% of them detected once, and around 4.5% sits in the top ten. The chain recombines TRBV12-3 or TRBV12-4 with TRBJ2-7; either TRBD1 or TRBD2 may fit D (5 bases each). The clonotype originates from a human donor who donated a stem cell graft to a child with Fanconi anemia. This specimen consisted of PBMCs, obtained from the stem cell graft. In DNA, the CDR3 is TGTGCCAGCAGTTTAGGTTCGGGACCTCCACCCTACGAGCAGTACTTC. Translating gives CASSLGSGPPPYEQYF.